The clone carrying this T cell receptor (beta chain) was seen only a few times. Its target is unknown. Every sorted population was more than 98% pure. This record belongs to a study of beta chain features in type 1 diabetes. Notes on the study in general: Naive, central memory and Treg TCRB repertoires appeared more alike in patients than in healthy donors.

TCRB transcripts that were expressed got sequenced, as all of the isolated RNA had been reverse transcribed. Measured with immunoSEQ multiplex PCR; TCRdb has only the in-frame clones, and not every one. This sample has a few hundred thousand clones, with 11% to 15% found just once. The receptor comes from a man aged 25-40 years in good health. Sequencing was carried out using central memory CD4+ T cells from blood.

As DNA, the CDR3 is TGTGCCAGCAGCTCCCGACAGTCGGGTCAGCCCCAGCATTTT. Its translation is CASSSRQSGQPQHF. This chain links TRBV7-2 with TRBJ1-5; possibly TRBD1 for D (5 bases). The ends were cut back, 4 bases at V and 6 bases at J, with 13 bases in the middle. Germline CDR1 and CDR2: SGHTA and FQGNSA. This CDR3 is 14 amino acids long.